Following are 14 T cell receptor beta chains from one sample sequenced in a study of blood T cells in healthy people across ages. The second PCR ran roughly 7 to 12 cycles with a sample-barcoded 5' primer and J-beta primers. TCRdb fed the 5' RACE reads into MiXCR, producing one record per CDR3 protein. The sample contains about 1.1 million distinct CDR3 sequences, approximately 38% of which appear only once. Specimen: blood. The receptor source for this set is a man aged 18 to 35 in good health.

This clonotype was counted only a few times. The chain has TRBV4-3 and TRBJ1-1; D call uncertain. The V and J ends lost 4 bases and 2 bases respectively, with 14 bases between them. The CDR3 covers 15 residues. Per the germline V gene, CDR1 is LGHNA and CDR2 is YSLEER. Here the CDR3 reads CASSRAYPSNTEAFF. CDR3 DNA: TGCGCCAGCAGCCGAGCCTACCCGAGTAACACTGAAGCTTTCTTT.

Worth noting for this clonotype: Mismatch with germline at one junction end may stem from a read error. The V and J genes are TRBV12-3 or TRBV12-4 and TRBJ1-2; D remains unclear. The CDR3 length is 14 residues. CDR3: CASAPKAGDYDYTF. The CDR3 DNA sequence: TGTGCCAGCGCCCCTAAGGCGGGCGACTATGACTACACCTTC.

In this sample, this clonotype turned up once. V usage is TRBV10-3 and J usage is TRBJ1-2; 8 nucleotides match TRBD1. The CDR3 totals 14 residues. V was pared by 3 bases and J by 3 bases, with 3 bases of the junction left unmatched. CDR1 and CDR2 from the germline V gene are ENHRY and SYGVKD. The CDR3 nucleotides are TGTGCCATCAGTGACGCAGGGGGCCACTATGGCTACACCTTC. This encodes CAISDAGGHYGYTF.

The J gene is TRBJ1-6, the V gene TRBV7-9; D is ambiguous. The CDR3 is made up of 8 amino acids. CDR1 SEHNR and CDR2 FQNEAQ come from the germline V gene (reference sequence). Between the trimmed V and J ends, which lost 10 bases and 11 bases, there was a span of 3 bases. The CDR3 DNA is TGTGCCAATCCACCCCTCCACTTT. Its translation: CANPPLHF.

This clonotype appeared a single time. The chain links TRBV20-1 to TRBJ2-3, with 8 bases lining up with TRBD2. CDR1 DFQATT and CDR2 SNEGSKA come from the germline V gene (reference sequence). The CDR3 spans 14 residues. The ends lost 2 bases at V and 3 bases at J; junction bases unmatched: 4. CDR3 in amino acids: CSARQSGGTDTQYF. Here the CDR3 DNA reads TGCAGTGCTAGACAGTCGGGAGGGACAGATACGCAGTATTTT.

This rearrangement joins TRBV29-1 to TRBJ2-7; D not certain. The J call is in doubt because the DNA end fits TRBJ2-5 better. Germline V gene sequence: CDR1 SQVTM, CDR2 ANQGSEA. The CDR3 has 11 amino acids. The DNA for the CDR3 is TGCAGCCTCCGTTCGTGGGAGACCCAGTACTTC. It codes for CSLRSWETQYF.

The chain couples TRBV29-1 to TRBJ2-1; D not resolved. The CDR3 consists of 17 residues. V was cut by 3 bases and J by 0 bases, with 18 bases left in between. Germline V gene data show CDR1 as SQVTM and CDR2 as ANQGSEA. The CDR3 nucleotides read TGCAGCGTTGACCCCTTCCCTGCTGAGAGCTCCTACAATGAGCAGTTCTTC. Its protein product is CSVDPFPAESSYNEQFF.

The chain uses TRBV25-1 and TRBJ1-5; D uncertain. Germline lookup yields CDR1 MGHDK and CDR2 SYGVNS. V was trimmed by 10 bases and J by 4 bases, leaving 23 bases between them. The CDR3 sequence is 16 residues long. Here the CDR3 reads CANGFGRIIRNQPQHF. The CDR3 DNA reads TGTGCCAACGGGTTCGGGAGGATAATAAGGAATCAGCCCCAGCATTTT.

This clonotype has just a few counts. The CDR3 DNA reads as TGCGCCAGCAGCCAAGACCCCGAAATTAATTCACCCCTCCACTTT. It codes for CASSQDPEINSPLHF. This rearrangement joins TRBV4-3 to TRBJ1-6, with D hard to call. The CDR3 spans 15 residues. Germline CDR1 and CDR2: LGHNA and YSLEER. V lost 0 bases to trimming and J lost 6 bases, with 9 bases between them.

V and J are TRBV11-1 and TRBJ2-1, with 13 bases aligning to TRBD2. The germline V gene has CDR1 SGHAT and CDR2 FQDESV (reference sequence). This CDR3 has 15 amino acids. The ends lost 0 bases at V and 9 bases at J; junction bases unmatched: 2. The CDR3 loop is CASSLALAGGPEQFF. The CDR3 DNA reads as TGTGCCAGCAGCTTAGCACTAGCGGGGGGGCCTGAGCAGTTCTTC.

This rearrangement joins TRBV4-3 to TRBJ2-7; D is perhaps TRBD2 (6 bases). Trimming removed 0 bases from V and 7 bases from J, with 16 bases in between. The germline gives CDR1 LGHNA, CDR2 YSLEER. This CDR3 region has 15 residues. The DNA of the CDR3 is TGCGCCAGCAGCCAAGAACGGAGGGGTTACAATGAGCAGTACTTC. Its translation is CASSQERRGYNEQYF.

This sequence joins TRBV10-3 and TRBJ2-1, with D possibly being TRBD2 (5 bases). The J call may be faulty, since TRBJ2-7 better matches the DNA end. The CDR3 covers 15 residues. CDR1 is ENHRY, CDR2 SYGVKD, per germline. The CDR3 loop is CAISEERSSYDEQYF. In DNA, the CDR3 is TGTGCCATCAGTGAAGAGCGGAGCTCCTACGATGAGCAGTACTTC.

V is TRBV20-1 and J is TRBJ2-5; D might be TRBD2 (6 bases). The J call may be wrong; the DNA end is better matched by TRBJ2-7. Germline CDR1 and CDR2: DFQATT and SNEGSKA (reference sequence). CDR3 length: 13 residues. Here the CDR3 reads CSARDRWRDEQYF. The CDR3 bases are TGCAGTGCTAGAGATCGGTGGAGGGACGAGCAGTACTTC.

There are a few counts of this clonotype. The chain links TRBV20-1 to TRBJ1-2, with 8 bases matching TRBD1. This CDR3 contains 12 residues. The V segment lost 4 bases and the J segment 7 bases; nucleotides outside the gene matches: 5. CDR1 is DFQATT and CDR2 is SNEGSKA in the germline V gene (reference sequence). CDR3 DNA: TGCAGTGCTACCGACAGGGGAGGTGGCTACACCTTC. It is translated as CSATDRGGGYTF.